The 13 T cell receptor beta chains given below trace back to one sample, sequenced in a study of T-cell reconstitution after alpha-beta-depleted transplantation in children (dated by TCRdb to about 2016). The treatment or condition label here, explained by the study, means: allogeneic hematopoietic cell transplantation with graft depleted of TCRalphabeta T cells and CD19 B cells. The library was made by PCR. The sample was run on an Illumina HiSeq 2500. TCR libraries were prepared with molecular barcoding, using unique molecular identifiers to normalize TCRbeta repertoire quantification. TCRdb itself trimmed the public reads at Q25 with fastp, ran MiXCR and retained productive beta chains. Records with the same CDR3 protein are collapsed into one entry carrying the most frequent genes and DNA. In this sample the table shows fewer than 350,000 distinct CDR3 sequences, around a tenth of which occur a single time. In total, the top ten clones hold less than 25% of the sample.

The specimen comprised peripheral blood, sampled 180 days after TCRalphabeta/CD19-depleted stem cell transplant. These TCRs come from a male patient between 2 and 15 years old who had a stem cell transplant for chronic granulomatous disease, so the T cells may come from the graft donor.

This clonotype was counted many times. The chain has TRBV10-3 and TRBJ2-5, with D perhaps matching TRBD1 (5 bases). With 3 bases removed from V and 1 base from J, the gap between germline ends came to 12 bases. The germline V gene encodes CDR1 ENHRY and CDR2 SYGVKD. This CDR3 contains 15 residues. CDR3 nucleotide sequence: TGTGCCATCAGTGAAGGGGTTTCGGTCCAAGAGACCCAGTACTTC. Its translation: CAISEGVSVQETQYF.

This clonotype was seen many times. The chain couples TRBV10-3 to TRBJ2-2; 7 positions match TRBD1. V lost 4 bases, J lost 5 bases, and 7 bases stayed unmatched. The CDR3 consists of 15 residues. Germline V gene data show CDR1 as ENHRY and CDR2 as SYGVKD. CDR3: CAISGNRGRTGELFF. The CDR3 coding sequence is TGTGCCATCAGTGGGAACAGGGGAAGAACCGGGGAGCTGTTTTTT.

There are many counts of this clonotype. The chain recombines TRBV7-9 with TRBJ2-5; D not resolved. The V and J ends lost 2 bases and 0 bases respectively, with 7 bases between them. This CDR3 region has 14 residues. Germline V lookup: CDR1 SEHNR, CDR2 FQNEAQ (reference sequence). Here the CDR3 DNA reads TGTGCCAGCAGCTTATCAACGTACCAAGAGACCCAGTACTTC. This translates into CASSLSTYQETQYF.

This clonotype was seen many times. The rearrangement joins TRBV6-2 or TRBV6-3 to TRBJ1-5; the match to TRBD1 covers 7 bases. Germline V gives CDR1 MNHEY, CDR2 SVGEGT. The CDR3 loop spans 14 amino acids. V trimming: 6 bases; J trimming: 5 bases; junction bases outside the gene matches: 7. This chain's CDR3 is CASSKGQIDQPQHF. The CDR3 bases are TGTGCCAGCAGCAAGGGACAGATAGATCAGCCCCAGCATTTT.

This clonotype was seen at least ten times. This chain joins TRBV5-1 and TRBJ2-1, with TRBD2 matching 10 bases. The trim removed 0 bases at V and 5 bases at J, leaving 5 bases unmatched. The V gene's germline CDR1 is SGHRS and CDR2 YFSETQ. This CDR3 contains 16 residues. The DNA for the CDR3 is TGCGCCAGCAGCTTGGCCACTAGCGGGATGGACAATGAGCAGTTCTTC. It specifies CASSLATSGMDNEQFF.

In this sample, this clonotype turned up many times. This chain connects TRBV28 to TRBJ2-7, with D possibly called TRBD1 or TRBD2 (6 bases each). This CDR3 has 17 amino acids. The germline gives CDR1 MDHEN, CDR2 SYDVKM. V dropped 3 bases and J dropped 4 bases, with 22 bases sitting between them. The CDR3 nucleotides are TGTGCCAGCAGTTTTTCTGGGGGGCGGACAGCCTGGTACGAGCAGTACTTC. Translating it yields CASSFSGGRTAWYEQYF.

This clonotype was recorded at least ten times. V usage is TRBV28 and J usage is TRBJ2-5, with D maybe TRBD2 (5 bases). Trimming removed 5 bases from V and 2 bases from J, with 15 bases in between. Germline CDR1 reads MDHEN; CDR2 reads SYDVKM. CDR3 length: 15 amino acids. In nucleotides, the CDR3 is TGTGCCAGCAGTCCCCCCGGTCGGGGACAAGAGACCCAGTACTTC. Translation: CASSPPGRGQETQYF.

About this clonotype: A much larger clone lies one base from this, so it may be a read error. V and J are TRBV5-1 and TRBJ2-5, with TRBD1 matching 8 bases. CDR3 length equals 15 residues. Germline values: CDR1 SGHRS, CDR2 YFSETQ. The DNA of the CDR3 is TGCGCCAGCAGCTTGGGGGGACAGGCCCAAGAGACCCGGTACTTC. Protein product: CASSLGGQAQETRYF.

This clonotype was counted ten times or more. The DNA for the CDR3 is TGCAGTGCTAGAGACCTGGGACGGCTTTCCTATGGCTACACCTTC. Protein product: CSARDLGRLSYGYTF. The gene calls are TRBV20-1 and TRBJ1-2; the D gene is possibly TRBD1 (5 bases). The CDR3 extends over 15 amino acids. CDR1 DFQATT and CDR2 SNEGSKA come from the germline V gene (reference sequence). V was shortened by 0 bases and J by 4 bases, with 15 bases between the two germline ends.

This clonotype was observed many times. The chain employs TRBV29-1 and TRBJ2-1, with D tentatively TRBD1 (6 bases). V lost 2 bases, J lost 4 bases, and 12 bases lay in between. CDR1 is SQVTM, CDR2 ANQGSEA, per germline. The CDR3 is 14 residues long. The CDR3 DNA is TGCAGCGTTGAATCCAGGGGTACTTACAATGAGCAGTTCTTC. Protein: CSVESRGTYNEQFF.

This clonotype was seen repeatedly, ten times or more. Here the CDR3 DNA reads TGTGCCAGCAGCCAAGTGTATGGGTTCGAGCAGTACTTC. Translation: CASSQVYGFEQYF. The chain uses TRBV3-1 and TRBJ2-7; no definite D call. Germline-derived CDR1 and CDR2 are LGHDT and YNNKEL (reference sequence). The CDR3 is made up of 13 amino acids. Deletions cut 1 base from V and 6 bases from J, with 10 bases between.

The chain joins TRBV27 to TRBJ2-1, with D uncertain. Trimming cost V 0 bases and J 4 bases, with 10 bases left between them. From germline, CDR1 is MNHEY and CDR2 SMNVEV (reference sequence). The length of the CDR3 is 15 residues. The CDR3 spells CASSLSSTFYNEQFF. The DNA for the CDR3 is TGTGCCAGCAGTTTATCGTCGACTTTTTACAATGAGCAGTTCTTC.

This clonotype was counted only a few times. The chain carries TRBV5-1 and TRBJ1-4, with TRBD1 matching 7 bases. Unmatched junction bases numbered 13, after V lost 5 bases and J lost 3 bases. Germline CDR1 and CDR2: SGHRS and YFSETQ. This CDR3 has 17 amino acids. CDR3 coding DNA: TGCGCCAGCAGGCCGGGACAGCTCGTGGAGGCTAATGAAAAACTGTTTTTT. Amino acid sequence: CASRPGQLVEANEKLFF. The full variable domain, its missing parts supplied by reference TRBV5-1 and TRBJ1-4, is KAGVTQTPRYLIKTRGQQVTLSCSPISGHRSVSWYQQTPGQGLQFLFEYFSETQRNKGNFPGRFSGRQFSNSRSEMNVSTLELGDSALYLCASRPGQLVEANEKLFFGSGTQLSVL.